This T cell receptor beta chain was captured in a study of T cell responses to AZD1222 COVID-19 vaccine. Study findings and constraints: White British ancestry dominated among donors, who included more females, and clonal diversity was possibly underestimated. The peak T cell response came first, and repertoires were sampled only after it.

The data were produced by immunoSEQ multiplex PCR, yet TCRdb's version contains in-frame clones alone and is incomplete. The sample has approximately 64,000 clones, around nine tenths seen once. Turning to this clone: No antigen is known for it.

The receptor comes from an adult who received the MenACWY meningococcal vaccine as a control. The sequencing here drew on peripheral blood, taken 28 days after the second dose of the MenACWY control vaccine.

The CDR3, as DNA: TGTGCCATCAGAGAGGCAGGACGTACACACACTGAAGCTTTCTTT. Its protein product is CAIREAGRTHTEAFF. The chain employs TRBV10-3 and TRBJ1-1, with D unresolved. This CDR3 comprises 15 residues. The V end was cut by 6 bases, the J end by 3 bases, with 17 bases between. The germline CDR1 and CDR2 sequences are ENHRY and SYGVKD.